This is a list of T cell receptor beta chains from one sample in a study of cytomegalovirus exposure and HLA in healthy donors. The protocol was immunoSEQ multiplex PCR, while the TCRdb copy is restricted to in-frame clones and leaves out a portion. The sample contains about 130,000 clones, around 72% of which appear only once. Sequencing was done on a sample of PBMCs. All receptors come from a man aged 18 to 35 in good health and CMV-seropositive. Each CDR3 is given with its conserved first and last residue.

CDR3aa | v_gene
CASSFGLEAFF | TRBV5-4
CASSELLAGATEQFF | TRBV2
CATSREGGGEQFF | TRBV6-4
CASSQLGVGQPQHF | TRBV2
CASGLSDTDTQYF | TRBV12-5
CASSQDPEQGTAFF | TRBV4-3
CASSLGHNNSPLHF | TRBV7-2
CSVDAPGGGHNEQFF | TRBV29-1
CASSIGGGAGNQPQHF | TRBV19
CASSLGDIYEKLFF | TRBV6-1
CASSTGSEGGNTIYF | TRBV6-5
CASSKGLAGYETQYF | TRBV5-8
CASSQDRKDRELETQYF | TRBV4-1
CASKGHNNEQFF | TRBV6-5
CASSVERQQFF | TRBV5-6
CSVATGERQPQHF | TRBV29-1
CAIAPGPGTGVLSGETQYF | TRBV10-3
CASSPRTGSGNTIYF | TRBV7-2
CAWRGGYADTQYF | TRBV30
CASSLWPAGAHNSPLHF | TRBV27
CASSSGILYEQYF | TRBV19
CASSFATASTDTQYF | TRBV5-5
CASSSSGSGETQYF | TRBV7-9
CASRVLGAGANVLTF | TRBV19
CASSLLTDYEQYF | TRBV28
CASSSPTYEQYF | TRBV18
CASSLHSNQPQHF | TRBV18
CASSPGAGDGIQYF | TRBV7-2
CAISVRDRGSEAFF | TRBV10-3
CASNRDTGVEQYF | TRBV28
CASSYRGHQPQHF | TRBV6-5
CASSYQSGETYEQYF | TRBV6-5
CASSSRSGGGHTEAFF | TRBV9
CASSPLQEIYEQYF | TRBV28
CASSISGYYEQYF | TRBV19
CASSPTRVGNQPQHF | TRBV14
CASSSGTATRETQYF | TRBV19
CASSYRSTAGNTIYF | TRBV7-8
CASSQASGPGTEAFF | TRBV4-1
CSVNVGPQSSYEQYF | TRBV29-1
CASSASGTGDATNEKLFF | TRBV4-1
CASRPTSLGQKPGELFF | TRBV28
CASSSNYEQYF | TRBV7-8
CASSSPGTFPDSYGYTF | TRBV28
CATSPRTGNTEAFF | TRBV15
CASSRATEAFF | TRBV4-2
CASRDGGQGITGELFF | TRBV10-1
CASSSGQVYEQYF | TRBV7-9
CASSLGTFSSGNTIYF | TRBV5-8
CASSDVVGALYEQYF | TRBV5-6
CASSLGASGYEQYF | TRBV7-8
CASSELFYEQYF | TRBV25-1
CASSPQGAGDTQYF | TRBV28
CASSPRGGLGDSYEQYF | TRBV4-1
CASSLDRGFNYGYTF | TRBV7-6